The 30 T cell receptor beta chains below were found in one sample sequenced in a study of T-cell memory formation after mild COVID-19. MiXCR was run by TCRdb on the 5' RACE reads, yielding one entry per CDR3 protein. This repertoire shows about half a million distinct CDR3 sequences, roughly 18% found once; its top ten account for about 12%. Sequenced material: PBMCs or a T cell subset sorted from them (not recorded which). The receptors originated from an adult woman who had mild COVID-19 (a few samples of this study predate the infection). Cell type and time point are not known.

The chain is built from TRBV4-1 and TRBJ2-1, with unresolved D. Germline assignment: CDR1 MGHRA and CDR2 YSYEKL. V was cut by 1 base and J by 12 bases, with 10 bases left in between. The CDR3 contains 12 residues. The CDR3 region is CASSQVFARQFF. CDR3 nucleotide sequence: TGCGCCAGCAGCCAAGTCTTCGCGCGGCAGTTCTTC.

This clonotype has a count of ten or more. This chain links TRBV20-1 with TRBJ2-7, with 12 bases identical to TRBD2. The CDR3 totals 13 residues. V shed 4 bases, J shed 6 bases, and the junction held 4 bases outside the gene matches. Germline V gene sequence: CDR1 DFQATT, CDR2 SNEGSKA (reference sequence). CDR3 nucleotides: TGCAGTGCTACCTTACTAGCGGGGGGCGAGCAGTACTTC. Amino acid sequence: CSATLLAGGEQYF.

The gene calls are TRBV2 and TRBJ2-7; D uncertain. The CDR3 is 15 residues long. CDR1 is SNHLY, CDR2 FYNNEI, per germline. The V gene lost 5 bases and the J gene lost 2 bases, with 16 bases spanning the gap. The DNA for the CDR3 is TGTGCCAGCAGTTGGACCCGTTTTCGGCCCTACGAGCAGTACTTC. Protein sequence: CASSWTRFRPYEQYF.

The table lists this clonotype with many counts. Here the CDR3 reads CAISEGNYGYTF. Written as DNA, the CDR3 is TGTGCCATCAGTGAAGGGAACTATGGCTACACCTTC. The rearrangement uses TRBV10-3 and TRBJ1-2; no clear D gene. The germline V gene has CDR1 ENHRY and CDR2 SYGVKD. The V gene lost 3 bases and the J gene lost 2 bases, with 4 bases spanning the gap. This CDR3 has 12 amino acids.

This chain connects TRBV11-3 to TRBJ2-3; the D call may be TRBD1 or TRBD2 (5 bases each). The CDR3 is 16 residues long. With 5 bases removed from V and 1 base from J, the gap between germline ends came to 16 bases. Germline V gene lookup returns CDR1 SGHNT and CDR2 YENEEA. The CDR3 DNA reads TGTGCCAGCAGCGCCTCCGGGGCGGTTCGCACAGATACGCAGTATTTT. Its protein product is CASSASGAVRTDTQYF. The variable domain in full, with the rest retrieved from reference TRBV11-3 and TRBJ2-3, is EAGVVQSPRYKIIEKKQPVAFWCNPISGHNTLYWYLQNLGQGPELLIRYENEEAVDDSQLPKDRFSAERLKGVDSTLKIQPAELGDSAVYLCASSASGAVRTDTQYFGPGTRLTVL.

This chain joins TRBV20-1 and TRBJ2-1; 8 bases are shared with TRBD2. Losses at the gene ends were 1 base for V and 2 bases for J; bases not matched to a gene: 1. CDR3 length: 14 amino acids. Germline CDR1 is DFQATT and CDR2 is SNEGSKA (reference sequence). Written as DNA, the CDR3 is TGCAGTGCTAGAGTCGGGGGGGCCTACAATGAGCAGTTCTTC. Amino acids: CSARVGGAYNEQFF.

This clonotype turned up a few times. V and J are TRBV5-6 and TRBJ2-3; 10 bases line up with TRBD2. The J segment lost 1 base and the V segment lost 1 base, leaving 3 bases of the junction unmatched. CDR1 and CDR2 (germline): SGHDT, YYEEEE. CDR3 size: 16 residues. The CDR3 reads CASSLTLAGGTDTQYF. DNA of the CDR3: TGTGCCAGCAGCTTGACCCTAGCGGGGGGCACAGATACGCAGTATTTT.

This clonotype was counted at least ten times. The chain links TRBV30 to TRBJ2-5, with a weak D call TRBD1 (5 bases). This CDR3 region has 13 residues. With 0 bases removed from V and 4 bases from J, the gap between germline ends came to 9 bases. The V gene's germline CDR1 is GTSNPN and CDR2 SVGIG (reference sequence). This CDR3 is CAWSVGHRETQYF. The CDR3 DNA sequence: TGTGCCTGGAGTGTAGGACATAGAGAGACCCAGTACTTC.

This clonotype was counted a few times. This chain connects TRBV18 to TRBJ2-7, with D perhaps TRBD1 (5 bases). The V and J ends lost 3 bases and 1 base respectively, with 10 bases between them. Germline CDR1 KGHSH, CDR2 LQKENI. This CDR3 comprises 14 residues. The CDR3 DNA reads as TGTGCCAGCTCACCTTCAGCAGGGTCCTACGAGCAGTACTTC. Protein product: CASSPSAGSYEQYF.

V is TRBV13 and J is TRBJ2-1; D remains ambiguous. Germline CDR1 is PRHDT and CDR2 is FYEKMQ (reference sequence). Trimming stripped 0 bases from V and 0 bases from J, with 12 bases between. This CDR3 contains 17 residues. As DNA, the CDR3 is TGTGCCAGCAGCTTAGGTTTAATCTCTAGCTCCTACAATGAGCAGTTCTTC. Amino acid sequence: CASSLGLISSSYNEQFF.

The chain recombines TRBV12-3 or TRBV12-4 with TRBJ2-5, with D perhaps matching TRBD2 (7 bases). The CDR3 is 15 amino acids. Trimming left V 8 bases short and J 4 bases short, with 20 bases between. This chain's CDR3 is CASVPGGLLGETQYF. CDR3 nucleotide sequence: TGTGCCAGCGTACCGGGGGGCCTCTTAGGAGAGACCCAGTACTTC.

This clonotype was picked up a small number of times. The chain recombines TRBV7-9 with TRBJ2-1; D gene ambiguous. Per germline, CDR1 SEHNR and CDR2 FQNEAQ (reference sequence). The V and J ends lost 1 base and 6 bases respectively, with 10 bases between them. The CDR3 totals 14 residues. CDR3 nucleotides: TGTGCCAGCAGCTTAGATTTGGGGTTCAATGAGCAGTTCTTC. Translated: CASSLDLGFNEQFF.

This chain connects TRBV7-8 to TRBJ1-1; no clear D. CDR1 and CDR2 (germline): SGHVS, FQNEAQ. Trimming left V 3 bases short and J 1 base short, with 9 bases between. CDR3 length equals 14 residues. The CDR3 here is CASSFGEGNTEAFF. In DNA form, the CDR3 reads TGTGCCAGCAGCTTTGGTGAGGGGAACACTGAAGCTTTCTTT. The full variable domain, in which reference TRBV7-8 and TRBJ1-1 provide the parts outside the CDR3, is GAGVSQSPRYKVAKRGQDVALRCDPISGHVSLFWYQQALGQGPEFLTYFQNEAQLDKSGLPSDRFFAERPEGSVSTLKIQRTQQEDSAVYLCASSFGEGNTEAFFGQGTRLTVV.

The chain has TRBV4-1 and TRBJ1-3; a possible D gene is TRBD1 (5 bases). Trimming left V 4 bases short and J 0 bases short, with 16 bases between. Germline CDR1 and CDR2: MGHRA and YSYEKL. The CDR3 is 17 amino acids. The CDR3, as DNA: TGCGCCAGCAGCCCACAGCTGGGACGGAACTCTGGAAACACCATATATTTT. Translation gives CASSPQLGRNSGNTIYF.

This clonotype was counted only a few times. V and J are TRBV20-1 and TRBJ1-1; D gene uncertain. The CDR3 is made up of 15 amino acids. V lost 0 bases to trimming and J lost 1 base, with 12 bases between them. The V gene's germline CDR1 is DFQATT and CDR2 SNEGSKA (reference sequence). CDR3 amino acids: CSARDRAGANTEAFF. CDR3 coding DNA: TGCAGTGCTAGAGATAGGGCCGGTGCGAACACTGAAGCTTTCTTT.

The chain joins TRBV27 to TRBJ1-6; 8 nucleotides match TRBD1. The J segment lost 7 bases and the V segment lost 3 bases, leaving 8 bases of the junction unmatched. Germline CDR1 is MNHEY and CDR2 is SMNVEV (reference sequence). CDR3 size: 16 residues. This chain's CDR3 is CASSFRLTGANSPLHF. The CDR3 nucleotides are TGTGCCAGCAGTTTTAGGTTGACAGGGGCGAATTCACCCCTCCACTTT.

The J gene is TRBJ1-1, the V gene TRBV29-1; perhaps TRBD1 as D (5 bases). The V and J ends lost 3 bases and 5 bases respectively, with 10 bases between them. The CDR3 spans 12 residues. Germline CDR1 SQVTM, CDR2 ANQGSEA. The CDR3 sequence: CSVERGRTEAFF. The CDR3 coding sequence is TGCAGCGTTGAGCGGGGGAGGACTGAAGCTTTCTTT.

The DNA of the CDR3 is TGCGCCAGCAGCTTGCAGGGGCTGAGGCAGGGGGAGAATGGCTACACCTTC. Protein product: CASSLQGLRQGENGYTF. V and J are TRBV5-1 and TRBJ1-2; 7 positions agree with TRBD1. Germline CDR1 SGHRS, CDR2 YFSETQ. The trim removed 1 base at V and 6 bases at J, leaving 15 bases unmatched. The CDR3 is 17 residues long.

This chain joins TRBV12-3 or TRBV12-4 and TRBJ2-7; 8 nucleotides agree with TRBD1. The junction had 5 bases not matched to a gene; V was cut back by 7 bases and J by 3 bases. CDR3 length: 13 amino acids. Here the CDR3 reads CASTLDRGYEQYF. CDR3 nucleotides: TGTGCCAGCACCCTTGACAGGGGCTACGAGCAGTACTTC.

The genes are TRBV6-2 or TRBV6-3 and TRBJ2-7; unclear D gene. Germline values: CDR1 MNHEY, CDR2 SVGEGT. V was cut by 7 bases and J by 2 bases, with 6 bases left in between. The CDR3 spans 11 residues. CDR3 in amino acids: CASTRTYEQYF. DNA for the CDR3: TGTGCCAGCACCAGGACCTACGAGCAGTACTTC.

The gene calls are TRBV4-2 and TRBJ2-2; possible D gene TRBD2, 6 bases. Trimming shortened V by 5 bases and J by 3 bases, and 7 bases separated the two germline ends. Per the germline V gene, CDR1 is LGHNA and CDR2 is YNFKEQ. This CDR3 spans 13 amino acids. The CDR3 DNA reads as TGTGCCAGCAGCTGGGGGGACACCGGGGAGCTGTTTTTT. Translating it yields CASSWGDTGELFF.

This chain uses TRBV27 with TRBJ2-3, with TRBD2 matching 10 bases. The germline V gene encodes CDR1 MNHEY and CDR2 SMNVEV (reference sequence). The CDR3 consists of 15 residues. The V segment lost 5 bases and the J segment 8 bases; nucleotides outside the gene matches: 10. The CDR3 bases are TGTGCCAGCAGTCTAAAGCGGGGGGGCGTCGTTACGCAGTATTTT. As protein: CASSLKRGGVVTQYF.

This clonotype was seen just once. The CDR3: CSARARQGAFNQPQHF. CDR3 bases: TGCAGTGCTAGAGCCCGACAGGGGGCATTTAATCAGCCCCAGCATTTT. The chain recombines TRBV20-1 with TRBJ1-5; 10 positions match TRBD1. Germline CDR1 reads DFQATT; CDR2 reads SNEGSKA (reference sequence). The junction had 7 bases not matched to a gene; V was cut back by 1 base and J by 4 bases. The CDR3 contains 16 residues.

To note about this clonotype: One junction end does not reproduce the germline sequence, and a read error may be involved. The chain employs TRBV5-1 and TRBJ2-6; the D is unclear. This CDR3 has 14 amino acids. Germline CDR1 reads SGHRS; CDR2 reads YFSETQ. The CDR3 sequence: CASSLAPGANVLTF. DNA of the CDR3: TGTGCCAGCAGCTTGGCGCCTGGGGCCAACGTCCTGACTTTC.

Only a few counts were recorded for this clonotype. The chain carries TRBV6-5 and TRBJ2-7; 15 bases are shared with TRBD2. Germline CDR1 reads MNHEY; CDR2 reads SVGAGI. The trim removed 4 bases at V and 5 bases at J, leaving 6 bases unmatched. This CDR3 spans 16 amino acids. Written as DNA, the CDR3 is TGTGCCAGCAGTTTCGGACTAGCGGGAGGGGATAACGAGCAGTACTTC. Translating gives CASSFGLAGGDNEQYF.

The sample holds a few counts of this clonotype. The chain uses TRBV6-4 and TRBJ2-2, with 10 bases lining up with TRBD2. Germline trimming cut 0 bases from V and 6 bases from J; bases unmatched to any gene: 4. The CDR3 is 16 residues long. Germline CDR1 reads MRHNA; CDR2 reads SNTAGT. For the CDR3, the DNA is TGTGCCAGCAGTGACTCGCCCGGGACTAGCGCCGGGGAGCTGTTTTTT. It specifies CASSDSPGTSAGELFF.

This clonotype appeared a few times. V usage is TRBV2 and J usage is TRBJ2-3; 8 bases match TRBD1. V gave up 4 bases and J gave up 3 bases; unmatched junction bases: 6. This CDR3 has 15 amino acids. The germline CDR1 and CDR2 sequences are SNHLY and FYNNEI. Here the CDR3 reads CASSGQGTLTDTQYF. CDR3 bases: TGTGCCAGCAGTGGACAGGGGACCTTAACAGATACGCAGTATTTT.

This chain joins TRBV12-3 or TRBV12-4 and TRBJ2-1; TRBD2 agrees at 8 bases. J gave up 5 bases and V 7 bases, and 7 bases lay outside the gene matches. This CDR3 has 14 amino acids. For the CDR3, the DNA is TGTGCCAGCACCCTCGGACTAGCCCACAATGAGCAGTTCTTC. Encoded protein: CASTLGLAHNEQFF.

The chain uses TRBV6-5 and TRBJ2-7; D is uncertain. Germline lookup yields CDR1 MNHEY and CDR2 SVGAGI. V was cut by 2 bases and J by 0 bases, with 8 bases left in between. CDR3 length: 14 amino acids. The chain's CDR3 is CASSYERISYEQYF. Here the CDR3 DNA reads TGTGCCAGCAGTTACGAGCGAATCTCCTACGAGCAGTACTTC.

This clonotype was seen only a few times. This rearrangement joins TRBV7-3 to TRBJ2-2; maybe TRBD2 (5 bases). Germline V gene data show CDR1 as SGHTA and CDR2 as FQGTGA. CDR3 size: 14 residues. Trimming took off 5 bases at V and 8 bases at J, with 15 bases between the two ends. The CDR3 DNA reads TGTGCCAGCAGCCGCATGAGGGAACAGGGGGAGCTGTTTTTT. Translating gives CASSRMREQGELFF.